Listed below are T cell receptor beta chains from one sample, sequenced in a study of identifying expanded T cells in peripheral blood. TCRdb's table, derived via immunoSEQ multiplex PCR, lists solely in-frame clones and lacks some. Counted here are 120,000 or so clones, approximately 84% occurring once; the ten biggest clones make up less than 4%. What was sequenced was blood. The source is a person aged 18 to 70 in good health. Both conserved end residues are part of each CDR3.

TRBV19	TRBJ1-5	CASSIAVNQPQHF
TRBV7-2	TRBJ2-1	CASSVPAGTSGNNEQFF
TRBV29-1	TRBJ2-1	CSVSQGQENEQFF
TRBV7-9	TRBJ1-1	CASSPPSWAYTEAFF
TRBV2	TRBJ2-7	CASRVGLYEQYF
TRBV5-6	TRBJ1-2	CASSTGQFYGYTF
TRBV7-2	TRBJ1-1	CASSGERMNTEAFF
TRBV7-3	TRBJ2-3	CASSPSKGQADTQYF
TRBV25-1	TRBJ2-7	CASSEPVGVYEQYF
TRBV19	TRBJ1-1	CASSIDDRPNTEAFF
TRBV10-1	TRBJ2-3	CASSNPGGDTQYF
TRBV7-2	TRBJ2-7	CASSLRAHWDEQYF
TRBV5-6	TRBJ1-4	CASSLDRNEKLFF
TRBV5-4	TRBJ1-2	CASSQEKEGADIYGYTF
TRBV29-1	TRBJ1-1	CSVPGTENTEAFF
TRBV7-8	TRBJ1-2	CASSLTTGSDGYTF
TRBV5-1	TRBJ2-1	CASTAGTSGSSYNEQFF
TRBV27	TRBJ1-2	CASSPWITGGRGDGYTF
TRBV18	TRBJ1-2	CASSGPLKGGYGYTF
TRBV5-1	TRBJ2-3	CASSLSPLTDTQYF
TRBV9	TRBJ2-5	CASSAPPVGRGLETQYF
TRBV23-1	TRBJ1-5	CARDLGGHYSNQPQHF
TRBV7-2	TRBJ2-4	CASSLGGTQNIQYF
TRBV7-2	TRBJ2-2	CASGSGESGELFF
TRBV5-1	TRBJ1-1	CASRWERKFEAFF
TRBV7-8	TRBJ2-1	CASSLRQESYNEQFF
TRBV7-8	TRBJ2-5	CASSTQLATKTQYF
TRBV6-4	TRBJ1-2	CASSEDFGTAGYGYTF
TRBV19	TRBJ2-7	CASSAPGQGWEQYF
TRBV7-2	TRBJ1-4	CASSLWGWNEKLFF
TRBV19	TRBJ1-5	CASSFGVSNQPQHF
TRBV9	TRBJ1-2	CASSVALTNYGYTF
TRBV18	TRBJ2-2	CASSPIGPPETGELFF
TRBV2	TRBJ1-1	CASSERTAVNTEAFF
TRBV4-3	TRBJ1-1	CASRGGLNTEAFF
TRBV11-2	TRBJ1-1	CASSFGQGIEAFF
TRBV7-9	TRBJ2-7	CASSPDTSYEQYF
TRBV5-1	TRBJ1-2	CASSSQGDNYGYTF
TRBV6-1	TRBJ1-5	CASSEEAGGGNQPQHF
TRBV19	TRBJ2-6	CASSTRQGASGANVLTF
TRBV7-9	TRBJ2-1	CASSLRIGDRPFF
TRBV30	TRBJ1-6	CAWSPAGGSPLHF
TRBV19	TRBJ2-5	CASSFGQGSSAAQYF
TRBV7-9	TRBJ1-1	CASSLEREAFF
TRBV7-2	TRBJ1-1	CASSLAVEAFF
TRBV7-6	TRBJ2-7	CASSSPRPPYEQYF
TRBV2	TRBJ2-1	CASIRTGGREDQFF
TRBV6-1	TRBJ1-6	CASSAGPYNSPLHF
TRBV27	TRBJ1-1	CASSFRTGGQNTEAFF
TRBV6-6	TRBJ1-2	CASSHPGDGYTF
TRBV18	TRBJ1-1	CASSPPGTRSEAFF
TRBV6-5	TRBJ2-7	CASSYSRSGSYEQYF
TRBV29-1	TRBJ2-1	CSVGNRGANEQFF
TRBV6-1	TRBJ2-5	CASIGLGPTAGTQYF
TRBV13	TRBJ1-2	CASSLSTTGGNYGYTF
TRBV29-1	TRBJ1-1	CSVDRGGGAFF
TRBV5-1	TRBJ1-1	CASSLELSNTEAFF
TRBV5-6	TRBJ2-7	CTSGQGAWSSYEQYF